There are a few counts of the clone carrying this TCR beta chain. Allocation to cohorts depended on clinical history reported by the participants. The source of the sample is a study of blood T cell repertoires in COVID-19. Study in general: Two negative PCRs, clearance, or symptom resolution characterized the recovered Cohort 3 donors. Sample material is recorded as cDNA or gDNA derived from T cells, B-cell-depleted T cells, or PBMCs.

The V gene lost 2 bases and the J gene lost 7 bases, with 20 bases spanning the gap. Germline CDR1 is SNHLY and CDR2 is FYNNEI. This CDR3 comprises 16 residues. Per the study methods: Nucleated cell counts were estimated from reference gene primer amplification. Using immunoSEQ multiplex PCR, the repertoire was profiled, and TCRdb retains in-frame clones only, with some absent. V, J and clone size are taken as reported in that table, and D and trimming were inferred from the DNA itself. Among a few hundred thousand clones listed, 87% were seen once. V gene TRBV2 combines with J gene TRBJ1-1, with D possibly being TRBD1 (5 bases). The TCR sequence derives from a man younger than 40 in a cohort exposed to, infected with or recovered from COVID-19 (not recorded which). The sample was PBMCs or T cells enriched from blood (not recorded which). The CDR3 loop reads CASSEPGGRGRNEAFF. CDR3 nucleotide sequence: TGTGCCAGCAGTGAACCCGGGGGTAGGGGAAGGAATGAAGCTTTCTTT.